This T cell receptor (beta chain) emerged from a study of shared clonotypes between healthy human individuals. Looking at the study overall: In total, the donors were two women and a few men aged 18 to 49.

As defined, naive CD8 cells were CD45RO-negative and positively selected for CCR7, with terminally differentiated effector memory CD45RA+ cells excluded. The germline V and J ends were trimmed by 0 bases and 2 bases, with 8 bases remaining between them. CDR1 and CDR2 from the germline V gene are SGHAT and FQNNGV. The CDR3 runs to 14 residues. The table came from immunoSEQ multiplex PCR; TCRdb's copy has only in-frame clones and leaves some out. Here the sample spans about 580,000 clones, more than 95% being singletons. The clonotype was recovered from a man aged 25 to 40 in good health. Sequenced input: naive CD8+ T cells sorted from blood. The chain links TRBV11-2 to TRBJ2-7; D is perhaps TRBD2 (5 bases). The CDR3 here is CASSLEVGTYEQYF. DNA of the CDR3: TGTGCCAGCAGCTTAGAAGTCGGGACCTACGAGCAGTACTTC.